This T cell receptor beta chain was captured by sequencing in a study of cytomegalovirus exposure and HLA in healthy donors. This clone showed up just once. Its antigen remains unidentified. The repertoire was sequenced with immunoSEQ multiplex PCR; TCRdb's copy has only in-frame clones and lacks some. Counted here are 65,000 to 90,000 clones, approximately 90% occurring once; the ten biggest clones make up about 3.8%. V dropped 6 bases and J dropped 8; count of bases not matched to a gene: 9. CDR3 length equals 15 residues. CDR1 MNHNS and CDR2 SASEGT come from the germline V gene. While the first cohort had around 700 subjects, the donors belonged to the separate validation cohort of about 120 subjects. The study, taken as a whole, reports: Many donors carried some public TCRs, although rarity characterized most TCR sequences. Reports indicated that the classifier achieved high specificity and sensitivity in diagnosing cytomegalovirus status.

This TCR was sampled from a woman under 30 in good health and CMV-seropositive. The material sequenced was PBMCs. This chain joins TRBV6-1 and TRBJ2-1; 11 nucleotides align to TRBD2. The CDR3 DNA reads TGTGCCAGCAGCGGCTCTCTAGCGGGAGGATATGAGCAGTTCTTC. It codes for CASSGSLAGGYEQFF.